This T cell receptor beta chain was sequenced for a study of cytomegalovirus exposure and HLA in healthy donors. General observations from the study: Usually a TCR sequence was rare, but some public TCRs were found in many donors. Analyses of presence and absence presupposed an approximately uniform sequencing depth across donors.

About this clone: Its antigen is undetermined.

Primers for the PCR totalled 60 Vbeta and 13 Jbeta. Data came from immunoSEQ multiplex PCR; TCRdb stores just in-frame clones and leaves some out. The table shows 200,000 to 250,000 clones, with around four fifths occurring only once. CDR1 and CDR2 from the germline V gene are SGHRS and YFSETQ. Trimming at V came to 0 bases and at J to 5 bases, leaving 2 bases not matched to a gene. The CDR3 length is 13 residues. This sequence joins TRBV5-1 and TRBJ2-7; 7 nucleotides match TRBD1. This receptor was taken from a boy between 5 and 17 years old in good health and CMV-seronegative. Sequencing was carried out using PBMCs. The CDR3 is CASSLGQGDEQYF. CDR3 in DNA: TGCGCCAGCAGCTTGGGGCAGGGGGACGAGCAGTACTTC. The complete variable domain, with remaining parts taken from reference TRBV5-1 and TRBJ2-7, reads KAGVTQTPRYLIKTRGQQVTLSCSPISGHRSVSWYQQTPGQGLQFLFEYFSETQRNKGNFPGRFSGRQFSNSRSEMNVSTLELGDSALYLCASSLGQGDEQYFGPGTRLTVT.